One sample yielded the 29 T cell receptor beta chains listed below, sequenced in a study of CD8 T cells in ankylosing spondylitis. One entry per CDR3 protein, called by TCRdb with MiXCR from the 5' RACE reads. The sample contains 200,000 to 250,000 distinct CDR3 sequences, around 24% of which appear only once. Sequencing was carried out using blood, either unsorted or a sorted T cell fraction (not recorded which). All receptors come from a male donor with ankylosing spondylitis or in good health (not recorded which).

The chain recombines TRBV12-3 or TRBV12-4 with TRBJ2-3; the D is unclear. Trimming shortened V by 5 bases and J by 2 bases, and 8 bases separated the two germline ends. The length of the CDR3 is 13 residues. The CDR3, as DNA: TGTGCCAGCAGTAGACTCCTCACAGATACGCAGTATTTT. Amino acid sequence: CASSRLLTDTQYF.

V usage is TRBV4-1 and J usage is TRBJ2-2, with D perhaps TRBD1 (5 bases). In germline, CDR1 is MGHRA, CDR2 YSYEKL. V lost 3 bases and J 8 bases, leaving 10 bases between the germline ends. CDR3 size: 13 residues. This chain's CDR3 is CASSQPGKGELFF. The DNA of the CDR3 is TGCGCCAGCAGCCAGCCAGGGAAAGGGGAGCTGTTTTTT.

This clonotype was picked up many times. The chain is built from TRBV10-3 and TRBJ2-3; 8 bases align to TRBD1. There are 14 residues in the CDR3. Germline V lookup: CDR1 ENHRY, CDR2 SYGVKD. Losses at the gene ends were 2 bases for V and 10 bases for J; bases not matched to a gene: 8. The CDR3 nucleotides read TGTGCCATCAGTGAGGTGACGGGACAGGAGTCGCAGTATTTT. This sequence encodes CAISEVTGQESQYF.

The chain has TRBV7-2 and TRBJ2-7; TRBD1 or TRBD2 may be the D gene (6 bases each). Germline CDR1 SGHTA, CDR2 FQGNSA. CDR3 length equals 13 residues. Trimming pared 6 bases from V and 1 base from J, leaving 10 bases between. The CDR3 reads CASRRDTSYEQYF. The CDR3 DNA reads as TGTGCCAGCAGGCGGGACACATCCTACGAGCAGTACTTC.

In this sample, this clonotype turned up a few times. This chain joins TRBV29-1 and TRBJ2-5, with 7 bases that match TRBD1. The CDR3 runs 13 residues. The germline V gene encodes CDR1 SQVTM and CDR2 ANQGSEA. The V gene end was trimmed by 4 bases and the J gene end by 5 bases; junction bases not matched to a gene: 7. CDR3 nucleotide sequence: TGCAGCGTTGCGGCAGGGGGTCAGGAGACCCAGTACTTC. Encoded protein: CSVAAGGQETQYF.

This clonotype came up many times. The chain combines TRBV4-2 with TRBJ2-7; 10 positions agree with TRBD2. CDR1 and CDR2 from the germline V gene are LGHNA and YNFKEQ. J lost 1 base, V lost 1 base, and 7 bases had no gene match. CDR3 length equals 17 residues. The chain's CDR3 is CASSQAVVTSGSYEQYF. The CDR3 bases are TGTGCCAGCAGCCAAGCCGTCGTGACTAGCGGGTCCTACGAGCAGTACTTC.

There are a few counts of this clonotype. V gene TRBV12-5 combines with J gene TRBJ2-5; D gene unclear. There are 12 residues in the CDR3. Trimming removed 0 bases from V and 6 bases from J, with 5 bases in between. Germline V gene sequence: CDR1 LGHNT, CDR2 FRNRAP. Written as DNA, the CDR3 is TGTGCTAGTGGTTTGGTAGGTCAGACCCAGTACTTC. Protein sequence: CASGLVGQTQYF.

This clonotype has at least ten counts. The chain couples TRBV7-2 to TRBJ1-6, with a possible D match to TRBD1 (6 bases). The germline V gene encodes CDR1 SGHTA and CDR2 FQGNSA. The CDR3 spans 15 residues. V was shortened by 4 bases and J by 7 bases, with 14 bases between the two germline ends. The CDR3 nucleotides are TGTGCCAGCAGCTCCGACAGGCTTGGAAATTCACCCCTCCACTTT. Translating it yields CASSSDRLGNSPLHF.

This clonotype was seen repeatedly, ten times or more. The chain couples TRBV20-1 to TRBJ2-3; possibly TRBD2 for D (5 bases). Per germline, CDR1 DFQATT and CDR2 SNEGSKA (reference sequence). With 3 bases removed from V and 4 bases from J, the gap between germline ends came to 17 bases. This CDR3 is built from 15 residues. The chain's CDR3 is CSARKLVGGADTQYF. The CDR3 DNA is TGCAGTGCTAGGAAACTAGTTGGTGGTGCAGATACGCAGTATTTT.

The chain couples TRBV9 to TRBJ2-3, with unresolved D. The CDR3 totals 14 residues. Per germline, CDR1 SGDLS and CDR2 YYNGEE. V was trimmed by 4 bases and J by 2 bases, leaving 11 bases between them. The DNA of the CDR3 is TGTGCCAGCAGCATAGACCCTTACACAGATACGCAGTATTTT. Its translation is CASSIDPYTDTQYF.

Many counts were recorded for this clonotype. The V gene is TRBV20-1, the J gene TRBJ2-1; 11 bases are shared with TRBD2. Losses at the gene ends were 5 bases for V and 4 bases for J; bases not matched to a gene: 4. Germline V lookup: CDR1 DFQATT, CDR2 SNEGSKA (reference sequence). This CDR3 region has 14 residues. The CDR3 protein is CSAPGTSGYNEQFF. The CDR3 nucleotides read TGCAGTGCTCCCGGGACTAGCGGATACAATGAGCAGTTCTTC.

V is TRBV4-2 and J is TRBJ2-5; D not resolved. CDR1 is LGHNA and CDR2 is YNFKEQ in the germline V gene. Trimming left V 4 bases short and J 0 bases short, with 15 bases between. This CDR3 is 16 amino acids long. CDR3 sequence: CASSPRLIGYQETQYF. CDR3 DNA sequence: TGTGCCAGCAGCCCCCGGCTCATCGGATACCAAGAGACCCAGTACTTC.

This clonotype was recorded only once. Here the CDR3 DNA reads TGTGCCAGCAGCATACCAGGGTCGGGCAATCAGCCCCAGCATTTT. Translation: CASSIPGSGNQPQHF. The chain uses TRBV7-2 and TRBJ1-5, with D perhaps matching TRBD1 (5 bases). The CDR3 sequence is 15 residues long. V lost 5 bases, J lost 2 bases, and 13 bases lay in between. Looked up from germline, CDR1 is SGHTA and CDR2 is FQGNSA.

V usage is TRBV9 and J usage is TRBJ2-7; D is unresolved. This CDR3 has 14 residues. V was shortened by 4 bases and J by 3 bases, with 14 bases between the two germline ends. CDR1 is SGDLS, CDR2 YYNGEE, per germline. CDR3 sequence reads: CASSPSPSDYEQYF. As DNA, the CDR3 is TGTGCCAGCAGCCCCAGTCCCAGCGACTACGAGCAGTACTTC.

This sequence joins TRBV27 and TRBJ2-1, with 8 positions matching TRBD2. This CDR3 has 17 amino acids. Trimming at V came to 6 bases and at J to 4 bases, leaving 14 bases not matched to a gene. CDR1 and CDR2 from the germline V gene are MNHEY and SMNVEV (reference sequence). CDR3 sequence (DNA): TGTGCCAGCAGGCGAAAACTAGCGGCAAGTAATTACAATGAGCAGTTCTTC. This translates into CASRRKLAASNYNEQFF.

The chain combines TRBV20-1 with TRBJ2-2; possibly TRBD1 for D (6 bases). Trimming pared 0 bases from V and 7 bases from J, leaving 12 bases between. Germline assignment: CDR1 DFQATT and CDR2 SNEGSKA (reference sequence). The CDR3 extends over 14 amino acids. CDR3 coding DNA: TGCAGTGCTAGAGACTTACAGGGAGTCGGGGAGCTGTTTTTT. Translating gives CSARDLQGVGELFF.

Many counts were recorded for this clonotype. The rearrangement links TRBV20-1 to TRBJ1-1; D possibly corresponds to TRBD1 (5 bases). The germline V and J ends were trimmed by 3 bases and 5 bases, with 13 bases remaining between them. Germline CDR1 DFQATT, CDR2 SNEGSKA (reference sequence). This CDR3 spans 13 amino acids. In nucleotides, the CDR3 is TGCAGTGCTAGCCCTTCGGGGGGAACTGAAGCTTTCTTT. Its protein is CSASPSGGTEAFF.

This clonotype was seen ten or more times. CDR3 nucleotide sequence: TGCAGCGTTGAAAGAGCCATAGACAGGGGGACAGATACGCAGTATTTT. Protein product: CSVERAIDRGTDTQYF. This chain links TRBV29-1 with TRBJ2-3, with 9 nucleotides matching TRBD1. This CDR3 has 16 residues. Per germline, CDR1 SQVTM and CDR2 ANQGSEA. After removal of 2 bases from V and 3 bases from J, the junction contained 9 bases not matched to a gene.

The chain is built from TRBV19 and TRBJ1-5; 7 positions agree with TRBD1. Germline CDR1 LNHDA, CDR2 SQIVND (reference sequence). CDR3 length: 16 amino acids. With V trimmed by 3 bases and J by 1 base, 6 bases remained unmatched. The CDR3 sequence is CASSMRQGESNQPQHF. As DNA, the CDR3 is TGTGCCAGTAGTATGAGACAGGGTGAAAGCAATCAGCCCCAGCATTTT.

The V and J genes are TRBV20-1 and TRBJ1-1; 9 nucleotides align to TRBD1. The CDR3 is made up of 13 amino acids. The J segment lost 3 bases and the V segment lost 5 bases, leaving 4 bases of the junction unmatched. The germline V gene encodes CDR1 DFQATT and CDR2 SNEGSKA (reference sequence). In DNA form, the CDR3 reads TGCAGTGCTTCACGGACAGGGGACACTGAAGCTTTCTTT. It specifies CSASRTGDTEAFF.

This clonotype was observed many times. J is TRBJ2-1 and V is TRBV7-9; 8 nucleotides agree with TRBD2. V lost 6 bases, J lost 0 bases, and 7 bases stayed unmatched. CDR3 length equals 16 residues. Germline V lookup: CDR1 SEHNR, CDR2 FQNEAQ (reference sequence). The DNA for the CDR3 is TGTGCCAGCAGGGGAGGCGGGGGGAGCTCCTACAATGAGCAGTTCTTC. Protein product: CASRGGGGSSYNEQFF.

For the CDR3, the DNA is TGCAGTGCTTCGGGGGTGTTGGGACATCAAAAAGAGACCCAGTACTTC. Protein product: CSASGVLGHQKETQYF. V usage is TRBV20-1 and J usage is TRBJ2-5, with D perhaps given as TRBD1 or TRBD2 (6 bases each). V lost 5 bases and J 3 bases, leaving 22 bases between the germline ends. The CDR3 has 16 residues. Germline loops: CDR1 DFQATT, CDR2 SNEGSKA (reference sequence).

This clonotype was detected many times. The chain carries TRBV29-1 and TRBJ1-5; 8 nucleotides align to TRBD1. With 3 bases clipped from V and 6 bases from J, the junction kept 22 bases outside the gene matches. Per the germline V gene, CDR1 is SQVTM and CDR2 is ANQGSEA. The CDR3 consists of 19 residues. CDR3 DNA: TGCAGCGTTGATTCCCCTCAACCAACGGCAGGGGGCTCAGGTCAGCCCCAGCATTTT. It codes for CSVDSPQPTAGGSGQPQHF.

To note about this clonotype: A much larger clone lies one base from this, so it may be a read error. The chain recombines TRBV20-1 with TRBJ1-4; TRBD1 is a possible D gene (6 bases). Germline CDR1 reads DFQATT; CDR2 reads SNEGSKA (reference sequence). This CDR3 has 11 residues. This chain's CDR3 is CGQKLNEELFF. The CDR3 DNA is TGCGGACAGAAACTTAATGAAGAACTGTTTTTT.

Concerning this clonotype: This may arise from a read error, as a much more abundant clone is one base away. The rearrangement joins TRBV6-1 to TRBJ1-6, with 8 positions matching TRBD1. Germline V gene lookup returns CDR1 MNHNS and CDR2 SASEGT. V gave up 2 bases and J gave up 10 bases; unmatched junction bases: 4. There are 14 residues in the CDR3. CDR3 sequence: CASSESGGASPLHF. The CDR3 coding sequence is TGTGCCAGCAGTGAATCAGGGGGCGCGTCACCCCTCCACTTT.

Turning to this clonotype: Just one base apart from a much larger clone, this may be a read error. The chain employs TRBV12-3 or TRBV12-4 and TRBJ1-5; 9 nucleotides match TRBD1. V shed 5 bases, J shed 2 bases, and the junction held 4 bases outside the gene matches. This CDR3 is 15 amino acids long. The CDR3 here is CASSPRTGGNQPQHF. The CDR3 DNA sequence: TGTGCCAGCAGTCCCCGGACAGGGGGCAATCAGCCCCAGCATTTT.

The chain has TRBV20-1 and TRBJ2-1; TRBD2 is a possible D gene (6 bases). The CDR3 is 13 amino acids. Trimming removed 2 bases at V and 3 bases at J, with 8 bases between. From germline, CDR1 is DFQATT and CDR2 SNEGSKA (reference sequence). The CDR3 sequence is CSARSSGYNEQFF. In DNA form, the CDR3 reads TGCAGTGCTAGAAGTAGCGGCTACAATGAGCAGTTCTTC.

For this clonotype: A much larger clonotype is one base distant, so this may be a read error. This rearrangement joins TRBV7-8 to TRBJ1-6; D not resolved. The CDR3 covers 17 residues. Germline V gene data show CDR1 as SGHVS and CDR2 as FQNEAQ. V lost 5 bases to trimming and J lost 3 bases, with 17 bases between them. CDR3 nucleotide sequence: TGTGCCAGCAGCCACACACCCCGGAGCTTCTATAATTCACCCCTCCACTTT. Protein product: CASSHTPRSFYNSPLHF.

The CDR3 loop is CAISESGGGGKTEAFF. The CDR3 DNA reads TGTGCCATCAGTGAGTCAGGAGGAGGCGGGAAAACTGAAGCTTTCTTT. The chain has TRBV10-3 and TRBJ1-1; no reliable D call. With 0 bases removed from V and 5 bases from J, the gap between germline ends came to 16 bases. Germline V gives CDR1 ENHRY, CDR2 SYGVKD. The CDR3 covers 16 residues.